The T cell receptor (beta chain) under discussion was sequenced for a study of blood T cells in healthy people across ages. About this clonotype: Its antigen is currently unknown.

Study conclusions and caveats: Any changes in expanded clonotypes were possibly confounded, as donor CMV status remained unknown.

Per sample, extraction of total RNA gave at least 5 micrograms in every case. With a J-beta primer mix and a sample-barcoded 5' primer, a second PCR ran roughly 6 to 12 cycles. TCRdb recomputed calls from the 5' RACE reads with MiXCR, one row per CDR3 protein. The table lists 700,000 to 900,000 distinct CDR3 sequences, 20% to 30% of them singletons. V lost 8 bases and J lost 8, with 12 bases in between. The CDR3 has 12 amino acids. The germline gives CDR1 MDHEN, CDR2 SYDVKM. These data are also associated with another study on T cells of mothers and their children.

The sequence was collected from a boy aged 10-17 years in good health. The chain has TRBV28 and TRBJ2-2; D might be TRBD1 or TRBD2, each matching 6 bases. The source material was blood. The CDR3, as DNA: TGTGCCAGCTTCCGGGGGCAGGGGGAGCTGTTTTTT. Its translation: CASFRGQGELFF.